A single sample gave rise to the 23 T cell receptor beta chains below, sequenced in a study of post-analysis software for immune sequencing data. Study outcomes and limitations: Controls had lower frequencies than patients of a handful of TRBV segments, which included TRBV5-6, TRBV5-1 and TRBV20-1.

Unique molecular identifiers were carried by the TCR beta cDNA libraries. TCRdb re-called the PCR reads with MiXCR, one entry per CDR3 protein. The sample has hundreds of thousands of distinct CDR3 sequences, 55% to 70% seen once. No antigen is known for these receptors. The sample consisted of blood. The receptors come from a girl aged 2 to 10 with multiple sclerosis.

The chain uses TRBV4-1 and TRBJ2-7; 9 nucleotides line up with TRBD2. CDR1 and CDR2 from the germline V gene are MGHRA and YSYEKL. The trim removed 5 bases at V and 3 bases at J, leaving 14 bases unmatched. The CDR3 spans 17 residues. CDR3 loop: CASSARERGVTDYEQYF. In DNA, the CDR3 is TGCGCCAGCAGCGCTAGGGAGCGGGGGGTTACAGACTACGAGCAGTACTTC.

This rearrangement joins TRBV5-5 to TRBJ2-1; maybe TRBD1 (6 bases). Between the trimmed V and J ends, which lost 4 bases and 0 bases, there was a span of 11 bases. The germline V gene encodes CDR1 SGHKS and CDR2 YYEKEE (reference sequence). CDR3 length: 15 residues. CDR3 amino acids: CASSPGQHSYNEQFF. The CDR3 region has the DNA TGTGCCAGCAGCCCCGGACAGCACTCCTACAATGAGCAGTTCTTC. Variable domain in full (rest from reference TRBV5-5 and TRBJ2-1): DAGVTQSPTHLIKTRGQQVTLRCSPISGHKSVSWYQQVLGQGPQFIFQYYEKEERGRGNFPDRFSARQFPNYSSELNVNALLLGDSALYLCASSPGQHSYNEQFFGPGTRLTVL.

The table lists this clonotype with a few counts. This sequence joins TRBV29-1 and TRBJ2-5; 12 nucleotides match TRBD1. This CDR3 is 15 amino acids long. Germline CDR1 SQVTM, CDR2 ANQGSEA. The ends lost 4 bases at V and 7 bases at J; junction bases unmatched: 10. CDR3 region: CSVVPGQGAVGTQYF. The CDR3 DNA reads as TGCAGCGTTGTCCCGGGACAGGGGGCAGTTGGGACCCAGTACTTC. The full variable domain, rest sourced from reference TRBV29-1 and TRBJ2-5, is SAVISQKPSRDICQRGTSLTIQCQVDSQVTMMFWYRQQPGQSLTLIATANQGSEATYESGFVIDKFPISRPNLTFSTLTVSNMSPEDSSIYLCSVVPGQGAVGTQYFGPGTRLLVL.

A few counts support this clonotype. The chain links TRBV7-9 to TRBJ2-3; tentatively, D is TRBD2 (5 bases). The CDR3 sequence is 15 residues long. V shed 1 base and J shed 1 base, with 9 bases lying between them. Germline loops: CDR1 SEHNR, CDR2 FQNEAQ (reference sequence). The CDR3 DNA sequence: TGTGCCAGCAGCTTAGACCATAGCGGCACAGATACGCAGTATTTT. It yields the protein CASSLDHSGTDTQYF.

This clonotype has only one observation. V usage is TRBV25-1 and J usage is TRBJ2-4, with D unresolved. The DNA end favors TRBJ2-7, so the J call may be wrong. This CDR3 has 13 amino acids. CDR1 MGHDK and CDR2 SYGVNS come from the germline V gene. CDR3 residues: CASSEYETGEQYF. As DNA, the CDR3 is TGTGCCAGCAGTGAATATGAGACGGGCGAGCAGTACTTC.

This clonotype was counted between two and nine times. A read error may account for a junction end that differs from germline. This chain joins TRBV5-1 and TRBJ2-7, with TRBD2 matching 7 bases. CDR3 length: 13 residues. Germline V gene data show CDR1 as SGHRS and CDR2 as YFSETQ. The CDR3, as DNA: TGTGCCAGCAGTTTATCGGGGAGGGACGAGCAGTACTTC. It encodes CASSLSGRDEQYF.

The chain uses TRBV11-3 and TRBJ1-2; D is undetermined. Germline CDR1 SGHNT, CDR2 YENEEA. This CDR3 comprises 13 residues. V lost 3 bases and J lost 6, with 11 bases in between. CDR3 bases: TGTGCCAGCAGCTTTGGGCGGCTCGATGGCTACACCTTC. It encodes CASSFGRLDGYTF.

The chain recombines TRBV7-6 with TRBJ2-3, with 9 bases fitting TRBD2. Germline CDR1 reads SGHVS; CDR2 reads FNYEAQ. The ends lost 0 bases at V and 0 bases at J; junction bases unmatched: 4. The CDR3 is made up of 17 amino acids. The CDR3: CASSLAGGRGSTDTQYF. The DNA for the CDR3 is TGTGCCAGCAGCTTAGCGGGCGGGAGGGGAAGCACAGATACGCAGTATTTT.

This chain links TRBV11-2 with TRBJ2-3, with 8 bases matching TRBD1. Germline CDR1 is SGHAT and CDR2 is FQNNGV. This CDR3 region has 14 residues. Unmatched junction bases numbered 6, after V lost 5 bases and J lost 5 bases. CDR3 sequence (DNA): TGTGCCAGCAGCCTGGACAGGGCGGTAGATACGCAGTATTTT. Residues: CASSLDRAVDTQYF.

This clonotype has just a few counts. CDR3 region: CASSKDRVDGANVLTF. As DNA, the CDR3 is TGTGCCAGCAGTAAAGACAGGGTAGACGGGGCCAACGTCCTGACTTTC. This chain joins TRBV2 and TRBJ2-6; 7 bases are shared with TRBD1. This CDR3 has 16 residues. J gave up 4 bases and V 5 bases, and 8 bases lay outside the gene matches. CDR1 is SNHLY, CDR2 FYNNEI, per germline.

The chain has TRBV2 and TRBJ2-7; 10 nucleotides align to TRBD1. CDR3 size: 14 residues. The V segment lost 7 bases and the J segment 0 bases; nucleotides outside the gene matches: 3. Germline CDR1 SNHLY, CDR2 FYNNEI. DNA of the CDR3: TGTGCCAGCAATGGACAGGGGGACTCCTACGAGCAGTACTTC. It yields the protein CASNGQGDSYEQYF.

This chain links TRBV5-1 with TRBJ2-2; no clear D gene. V lost 1 base and J 0 bases, leaving 7 bases between the germline ends. Per germline, CDR1 SGHRS and CDR2 YFSETQ. The CDR3 loop spans 15 amino acids. CDR3 amino acids: CASSLNGANTGELFF. As DNA, the CDR3 is TGCGCCAGCAGCTTGAATGGGGCGAACACCGGGGAGCTGTTTTTT.

This chain joins TRBV20-1 and TRBJ2-3, with D possibly being TRBD1 (6 bases). The V end was cut by 6 bases, the J end by 0 bases, with 13 bases between. The CDR3 loop spans 14 amino acids. The germline CDR1 and CDR2 sequences are DFQATT and SNEGSKA (reference sequence). In DNA form, the CDR3 reads TGCAGTGCCCAGGGGACAACTAGCACAGATACGCAGTATTTT. Its protein product is CSAQGTTSTDTQYF.

This clonotype is a singleton in its sample. The germline gene is not matched at one end of the junction; a read error may be the cause. V gene TRBV12-3 or TRBV12-4 combines with J gene TRBJ2-5, with a weak D call TRBD1 (6 bases). CDR3 length: 14 residues. The CDR3 DNA is TGTGCCAGCACCGGAGGACAGTCTCAAGAGACCCAGTATTTC. This sequence encodes CASTGGQSQETQYF.

The V and J genes are TRBV20-1 and TRBJ2-3; D possibly uses TRBD1 or TRBD2 (5 bases each). The CDR3 length is 13 residues. The V and J ends lost 5 bases and 3 bases respectively, with 12 bases between them. The germline V gene has CDR1 DFQATT and CDR2 SNEGSKA (reference sequence). CDR3 loop: CSAAPGPTDTQYF. DNA for the CDR3: TGCAGTGCTGCTCCGGGACCAACAGATACGCAGTATTTT.

V is TRBV4-2 and J is TRBJ2-7; 7 nucleotides line up with TRBD2. V dropped 0 bases and J dropped 4; count of bases not matched to a gene: 3. The CDR3 is 14 amino acids. Germline assignment: CDR1 LGHNA and CDR2 YNFKEQ. The CDR3 is CASSQEKRGYEQYF. The CDR3 DNA is TGTGCCAGCAGCCAAGAGAAGCGGGGTTACGAGCAGTACTTC.

This clonotype was counted only a few times. One end of the junction varies from germline; a read error may be responsible. The chain is built from TRBV20-1 and TRBJ2-1; 7 nucleotides agree with TRBD1. The CDR3 length is 15 residues. CDR1 is DFQATT and CDR2 is SNEGSKA in the germline V gene (reference sequence). The chain's CDR3 is CSAREGTDSYNGQFF. For the CDR3, the DNA is TGCAGTGCTAGAGAGGGGACAGACTCCTACAATGGGCAGTTCTTC.

The gene calls are TRBV5-1 and TRBJ2-2; 7 nucleotides align to TRBD1. Germline V gives CDR1 SGHRS, CDR2 YFSETQ. This CDR3 comprises 16 residues. J gave up 3 bases and V 0 bases, and 5 bases lay outside the gene matches. CDR3 DNA: TGCGCCAGCAGCTTGGGGCCGGGACAGTACACCGGGGAGCTGTTTTTT. Protein product: CASSLGPGQYTGELFF.

This sequence joins TRBV5-1 and TRBJ2-1, with 8 bases aligning to TRBD2. With 3 bases clipped from V and 0 bases from J, the junction kept 5 bases outside the gene matches. This CDR3 has 16 residues. Looked up from germline, CDR1 is SGHRS and CDR2 is YFSETQ. CDR3 in DNA: TGCGCCAGCAGCTCCTTAGCGGGACCCTCCTACAATGAGCAGTTCTTC. Its translation is CASSSLAGPSYNEQFF.

This clonotype occurred a few times. The chain carries TRBV12-3 or TRBV12-4 and TRBJ2-1; 8 bases are shared with TRBD2. Unmatched junction bases numbered 11, after V lost 7 bases and J lost 6 bases. The CDR3 runs 15 residues. The CDR3 loop is CASTPSGLAGNEQFF. CDR3 DNA sequence: TGTGCCAGCACCCCCTCCGGACTAGCCGGCAATGAGCAGTTCTTC.

The chain joins TRBV9 to TRBJ2-5; 7 bases are shared with TRBD2. The germline gives CDR1 SGDLS, CDR2 YYNGEE. V was clipped by 3 bases and J by 7 bases; unmatched bases: 9. The CDR3 has 14 residues. The CDR3 here is CASSGQRSGVTQYF. The CDR3 nucleotides read TGTGCCAGCAGCGGACAGCGAAGCGGGGTGACCCAGTACTTC.

This clonotype came up a few times. This chain connects TRBV5-1 to TRBJ2-5, with 7 bases aligning to TRBD1. From germline, CDR1 is SGHRS and CDR2 YFSETQ. Trimming took 4 bases from V and 7 from J; bases not matched to a gene: 10. CDR3 size: 14 residues. CDR3 residues: CASSLGQEKGTQYF. Written as DNA, the CDR3 is TGCGCCAGCAGCCTCGGACAGGAGAAGGGGACCCAGTACTTC.

Note on this clonotype: No conserved phenylalanine or tryptophan ends this CDR3, so it is likely a read error. The gene calls are TRBV24-1 and TRBJ1-2; 7 bases agree with TRBD1. Trimming removed 3 bases from V and 3 bases from J; junction bases left unmatched: 3. The CDR3 length is 14 residues. CDR1 and CDR2 from the germline V gene are KGHDR and SFDVKD. The CDR3: CATSDADRDYGYTV. The CDR3 bases are TGTGCCACCAGTGATGCTGACAGGGACTATGGCTACACCGTC.